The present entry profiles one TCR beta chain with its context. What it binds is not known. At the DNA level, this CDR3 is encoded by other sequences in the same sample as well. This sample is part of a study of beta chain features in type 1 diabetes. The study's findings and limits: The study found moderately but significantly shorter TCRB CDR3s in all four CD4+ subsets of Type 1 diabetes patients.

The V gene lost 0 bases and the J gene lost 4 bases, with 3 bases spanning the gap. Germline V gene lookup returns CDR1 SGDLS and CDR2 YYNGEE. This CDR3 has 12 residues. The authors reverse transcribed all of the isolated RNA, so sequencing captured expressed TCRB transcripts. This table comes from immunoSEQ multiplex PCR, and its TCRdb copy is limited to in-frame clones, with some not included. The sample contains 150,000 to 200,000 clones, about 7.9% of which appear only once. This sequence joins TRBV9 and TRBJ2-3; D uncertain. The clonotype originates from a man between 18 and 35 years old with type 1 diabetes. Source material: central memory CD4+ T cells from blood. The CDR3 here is CASSVVSDTQYF. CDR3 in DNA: TGTGCCAGCAGCGTAGTATCAGATACGCAGTATTTT.